Listed here are 25 T cell receptor beta chains from one sample, sequenced in a study of shared clonotypes between healthy human individuals. Sequencing used immunoSEQ multiplex PCR; TCRdb keeps in-frame clones, though not all of them. The data hold about 1.1 million clones, with 77% observed a single time. Sequences were obtained from memory CD4+ T cells from PBMCs. Sample subset: CD45RA-negative fraction. The origin of the receptors is a man younger than 35 in good health. Some clones in this sample may be carry-over from other donors' samples.

V gene TRBV27 combines with J gene TRBJ1-4; 8 positions agree with TRBD1. Trimming took 5 bases from V and 9 from J; bases not matched to a gene: 5. CDR1 and CDR2 from the germline V gene are MNHEY and SMNVEV (reference sequence). This CDR3 region has 13 residues. The CDR3 loop reads CASSPQGAQKLFF. In DNA form, the CDR3 reads TGTGCCAGCAGTCCTCAGGGGGCCCAAAAACTGTTTTTT.

This clone was observed a handful of times. In the same sample, other DNA sequences code for this CDR3. The CDR3: CASSLTGGYNEQFF. CDR3 DNA: TGTGCCAGCAGCTTGACAGGGGGGTACAATGAGCAGTTCTTC. This chain connects TRBV11-2 to TRBJ2-1; 9 nucleotides align to TRBD1. The CDR3 spans 14 residues. V lost 3 bases to trimming and J lost 4 bases; unmatched junction nucleotides: 1. The germline V gene has CDR1 SGHAT and CDR2 FQNNGV.

The rearrangement links TRBV7-9 to TRBJ2-7; 7 nucleotides match TRBD2. Germline V gives CDR1 SEHNR, CDR2 FQNEAQ (reference sequence). The CDR3 is 15 amino acids. Losses at the gene ends were 5 bases for V and 2 bases for J; bases not matched to a gene: 9. The CDR3 DNA reads as TGTGCCAGCAGCCATGGGGGGGTAAGCCCCTACGAGCAGTACTTC. This codes for CASSHGGVSPYEQYF.

As to this clone: A far larger clone is off by one base, so a read error is likely. This chain connects TRBV6-6 to TRBJ1-2; D is perhaps TRBD1 (5 bases). CDR1 and CDR2 from the germline V gene are MNHNY and SVGAGI (reference sequence). This CDR3 comprises 13 residues. As DNA, the CDR3 is TGTGCTAGCAGCGCGACAGCTAACTATGGCTACACCTTC. The encoded protein is CASSATANYGYTF.

J is TRBJ1-5 and V is TRBV21-1. TRBV21-1 is designated a pseudogene. The CDR3 has 15 residues. CDR3 loop: CASSKWYVPSGPQHF. The CDR3 coding sequence is TGTGCCAGCAGCAAATGGTATGTCCCCTCGGGGCCCCAGCATTTT.

This clone was recorded once. The V call is TRBV6-5, the J call TRBJ2-2; TRBD1 matches 7 bases. Germline loops: CDR1 MNHEY, CDR2 SVGAGI. CDR3 size: 15 residues. The J segment lost 0 bases and the V segment lost 4 bases, leaving 2 bases of the junction unmatched. The CDR3 DNA sequence: TGTGCCAGCAGTTCTGACAGGGCGAACACCGGGGAGCTGTTTTTT. This gives the protein CASSSDRANTGELFF.

The chain joins TRBV5-1 to TRBJ1-1; D is possibly TRBD1 (5 bases). This CDR3 is built from 13 residues. Trimming left V 0 bases short and J 6 bases short, with 9 bases between. Germline V gene data show CDR1 as SGHRS and CDR2 as YFSETQ. CDR3: CASSLAVGAEAFF. CDR3 bases: TGCGCCAGCAGCTTGGCCGTGGGGGCTGAAGCTTTCTTT. The whole variable domain, remainder taken from reference TRBV5-1 and TRBJ1-1, is KAGVTQTPRYLIKTRGQQVTLSCSPISGHRSVSWYQQTPGQGLQFLFEYFSETQRNKGNFPGRFSGRQFSNSRSEMNVSTLELGDSALYLCASSLAVGAEAFFGQGTRLTVV.

This chain links TRBV5-4 with TRBJ2-1; 9 positions agree with TRBD1. CDR1 SGHNT and CDR2 YYREEE come from the germline V gene (reference sequence). Trimming removed 2 bases from V and 5 bases from J; junction bases left unmatched: 5. The CDR3 runs 15 residues. The CDR3 DNA follows: TGTGCCAGCAGCTTACTGGGACAGGGTGACAATGAGCAGTTCTTC. Encoded protein: CASSLLGQGDNEQFF.

With respect to this clone: Other DNA sequences in the same sample also yield this CDR3. V gene TRBV28 combines with J gene TRBJ1-2, with D uncertain. Trimming pared 8 bases from V and 0 bases from J, leaving 7 bases between. The CDR3 length is 12 residues. Per germline, CDR1 MDHEN and CDR2 SYDVKM. In DNA, the CDR3 is TGTGCCAGCTCTCTCGCTAACTATGGCTACACCTTC. This translates into CASSLANYGYTF.

The gene calls are TRBV28 and TRBJ1-1; 7 bases are a match to TRBD1. Germline V gives CDR1 MDHEN, CDR2 SYDVKM. CDR3 size: 17 residues. The J segment lost 3 bases and the V segment lost 2 bases, leaving 12 bases of the junction unmatched. CDR3 nucleotide sequence: TGTGCCAGCAGTTTAGCTCCGACAGGGTACGGAGACACTGAAGCTTTCTTT. The encoded protein is CASSLAPTGYGDTEAFF.

This chain connects TRBV5-1 to TRBJ2-3; 9 nucleotides align to TRBD2. Germline loops: CDR1 SGHRS, CDR2 YFSETQ. The CDR3 is 15 residues long. V lost 5 bases, J lost 3 bases, and 7 bases stayed unmatched. DNA for the CDR3: TGCGCCAGCAGAATAGCGGGAGAGGGTACAGATACGCAGTATTTT. Encoded protein: CASRIAGEGTDTQYF.

This clone has a count of ten or more. This sequence joins TRBV11-2 and TRBJ2-5; D is unclear. Germline CDR1 reads SGHAT; CDR2 reads FQNNGV. The ends were cut back, 5 bases at V and 5 bases at J, with 12 bases in the middle. The CDR3 spans 13 residues. CDR3 in amino acids: CASSPGLVETQYF. The CDR3, as DNA: TGTGCCAGCAGCCCCGGGCTAGTGGAGACCCAGTACTTC.

The chain employs TRBV4-1 and TRBJ1-2; D gene ambiguous. V gave up 3 bases and J gave up 1 base, with 12 bases separating them. The CDR3 is made up of 15 amino acids. Germline V CDR1 and CDR2: MGHRA, YSYEKL. The CDR3 protein is CASSQPTSRNYGYTF. CDR3 DNA sequence: TGCGCCAGCAGCCAGCCCACAAGCCGTAACTATGGCTACACCTTC.

The chain combines TRBV10-2 with TRBJ2-5; 7 bases are shared with TRBD1. Germline values: CDR1 WSHSY, CDR2 SAAADI. Trimming at V came to 2 bases and at J to 5 bases, leaving 5 bases not matched to a gene. The CDR3 runs to 14 residues. The chain's CDR3 is CASSEGQVVETQYF. Here the CDR3 DNA reads TGCGCCAGCAGTGAGGGACAGGTGGTGGAGACCCAGTACTTC.

The chain couples TRBV9 to TRBJ1-5; D is ambiguous. Germline V gives CDR1 SGDLS, CDR2 YYNGEE. V lost 0 bases and J 1 base, leaving 8 bases between the germline ends. This CDR3 is built from 15 residues. CDR3 DNA: TGTGCCAGCAGCGTAGCCGGGGTCAGCAATCAGCCCCAGCATTTT. The encoded protein is CASSVAGVSNQPQHF.

This clone was observed a handful of times. The chain uses TRBV6-5 and TRBJ1-2, with TRBD1 matching 7 bases. The CDR3 has 13 amino acids. CDR1 and CDR2 from the germline V gene are MNHEY and SVGAGI. With V trimmed by 6 bases and J by 4 bases, 5 bases remained unmatched. The CDR3 sequence is CASSNRGLYGYTF. The DNA for the CDR3 is TGTGCCAGCAGCAACAGGGGACTCTATGGCTACACCTTC.

This clone has just a few counts. The chain couples TRBV4-2 to TRBJ1-1; 9 bases fit TRBD1. The V and J ends lost 3 bases and 5 bases, in that order; junction bases with no gene match: 1. Germline-derived CDR1 and CDR2 are LGHNA and YNFKEQ. CDR3 length: 13 residues. CDR3 DNA: TGTGCCAGCAGCCAGGACAGGGGTACTGAAGCTTTCTTT. It encodes CASSQDRGTEAFF.

The gene calls are TRBV7-3 and TRBJ2-1; D gene unclear. Germline values: CDR1 SGHTA, CDR2 FQGTGA. V was shortened by 2 bases and J by 5 bases, with 16 bases between the two germline ends. This CDR3 contains 16 residues. As DNA, the CDR3 is TGTGCCAGCAGCTTAGCGATCCAGAAACGGAACAATGAGCAGTTCTTC. This sequence encodes CASSLAIQKRNNEQFF. The variable domain in full, completed from reference TRBV7-3 and TRBJ2-1, reads GAGVSQTPSNKVTEKGKYVELRCDPISGHTALYWYRQSLGQGPEFLIYFQGTGAADDSGLPNDRFFAVRPEGSVSTLKIQRTERGDSAVYLCASSLAIQKRNNEQFFGPGTRLTVL.

The chain carries TRBV5-1 and TRBJ2-5; no clear D gene. The CDR3 totals 13 residues. V was pared by 4 bases and J by 0 bases, with 7 bases between. Germline-derived CDR1 and CDR2 are SGHRS and YFSETQ. The CDR3 here is CASSIENQETQYF. The CDR3 DNA sequence: TGCGCCAGCAGCATCGAAAACCAAGAGACCCAGTACTTC.

The chain couples TRBV5-3 to TRBJ1-1; maybe TRBD1 (5 bases). TRBV5-3 falls under the ORF class, with uncertain function. Trimming left V 10 bases short and J 1 base short, with 29 bases between. This CDR3 is built from 18 residues. CDR3 DNA: TGTGCCGGGGCCTCCCGGACGGATAAATTACGCCCGAACACTGAAGCTTTCTTT. The encoded protein is CAGASRTDKLRPNTEAFF.

Remarks on this clone: A far larger clone is just one base off, so this is likely a read error. The CDR3 DNA is TGCGCCGGCAGCCCGGCCGGCGACTGGTACACAGATACGCAGTATTTT. This encodes CAGSPAGDWYTDTQYF. The chain joins TRBV5-1 to TRBJ2-3; D is undetermined. Germline values: CDR1 SGHRS, CDR2 YFSETQ. The CDR3 extends over 16 amino acids.

This clone has a handful of counts. This CDR3 is also generated by other DNA sequences in the sample. V gene TRBV10-3 combines with J gene TRBJ2-3; possible D gene TRBD2, 5 bases. Germline V gene lookup returns CDR1 ENHRY and CDR2 SYGVKD. The CDR3 extends over 14 amino acids. V dropped 6 bases and J dropped 2 bases, with 12 bases sitting between them. The CDR3 protein is CAISPGLATDTQYF. In nucleotides, the CDR3 is TGTGCCATCAGCCCGGGGTTGGCCACAGATACGCAGTATTTT.

This chain links TRBV27 with TRBJ2-3; no clear D gene. The CDR3 sequence is 14 residues long. Germline values: CDR1 MNHEY, CDR2 SMNVEV (reference sequence). Trimming left V 3 bases short and J 3 bases short, with 10 bases between. In nucleotides, the CDR3 is TGTGCCAGCAGTTTTAGGATGGCTACAGATACGCAGTATTTT. Translating it yields CASSFRMATDTQYF.

J is TRBJ1-2 and V is TRBV27; D may be TRBD1 (6 bases). With 6 bases removed from V and 2 bases from J, the gap between germline ends came to 10 bases. The germline gives CDR1 MNHEY, CDR2 SMNVEV (reference sequence). The CDR3 extends over 13 amino acids. CDR3: CASRPTGNYGYTF. The CDR3 DNA is TGTGCCAGCAGGCCCACAGGGAACTATGGCTACACCTTC.

As concerns this clone: Other DNA sequences within the sample encode an identical CDR3. V and J are TRBV11-3 and TRBJ2-7; D not resolved. Trimming shortened V by 1 base and J by 1 base, and 5 bases separated the two germline ends. Germline V gene sequence: CDR1 SGHNT, CDR2 YENEEA. The CDR3 is 13 amino acids. The chain's CDR3 is CASSLGGSYEQYF. CDR3 DNA: TGTGCCAGCAGCTTAGGCGGTTCCTACGAGCAGTACTTC.